The rows below give T cell receptor beta chains drawn from one sample of a study of cytomegalovirus exposure and HLA in healthy donors. Clones were read by immunoSEQ multiplex PCR, and TCRdb kept only the in-frame ones, dropping some. The sample shows fewer than 200,000 clones, 77% of them seen only once. The sequenced material came from PBMCs. The receptors were sampled from a woman in her thirties or forties in good health and CMV-seropositive. Each CDR3 is given without its conserved first and last residue. Fields, in order: J gene, V gene, CDR3 protein.

j_call: TRBJ1-1
v_call: TRBV5-4
cdr3_aa: ASSWDRLNTEAF

j_call: TRBJ2-1
v_call: TRBV5-6
cdr3_aa: ASSLFVGGSYNEQF

j_call: TRBJ2-1
v_call: TRBV7-9
cdr3_aa: ASSARQNNEQF

j_call: TRBJ1-5
v_call: TRBV19
cdr3_aa: ASRGGFQPQH

j_call: TRBJ2-1
v_call: TRBV7-2
cdr3_aa: ASSFYSDIKQF

j_call: TRBJ2-2
v_call: TRBV1
cdr3_aa: TSSQGLTGPNTGELF

j_call: TRBJ1-2
v_call: TRBV25-1
cdr3_aa: ASSGTSGGYGYT

j_call: TRBJ1-2
v_call: TRBV5-1
cdr3_aa: ASSLEGYGYT

j_call: TRBJ2-5
v_call: TRBV16
cdr3_aa: ASSQQFGQGQETQY

j_call: TRBJ2-5
v_call: TRBV5-5
cdr3_aa: ASSFRGQETQY

j_call: TRBJ2-7
v_call: TRBV30
cdr3_aa: AWSLYSYEQY

j_call: TRBJ1-2
v_call: TRBV6-1
cdr3_aa: ASSGAGGYGYT

j_call: TRBJ1-2
v_call: TRBV7-2
cdr3_aa: ASSPTGAYGYT

j_call: TRBJ2-1
v_call: TRBV30
cdr3_aa: AWSLGLDNEQF

j_call: TRBJ2-5
v_call: TRBV5-1
cdr3_aa: ASSFTGSGSETQY

j_call: .
v_call: TRBV7-9
cdr3_aa: ASSWTASYEQY

j_call: TRBJ2-7
v_call: TRBV14
cdr3_aa: ASSQGQGGIYEQY

j_call: TRBJ2-1
v_call: TRBV7-2
cdr3_aa: ASSQNGPTGNEQF